The entry below gives a single T cell receptor (beta chain) sequence along with its context. A read error may explain this, as a much larger clone is one base away. The ends were cut back, 3 bases at V and 3 bases at J, with 15 bases in the middle. Germline V gene lookup returns CDR1 DFQATT and CDR2 SNEGSKA (reference sequence). This CDR3 has 14 residues. The authors ran a second PCR of 7 to 11 cycles using a sample-barcoded 5' primer and a J-beta primer mix. Via MiXCR, TCRdb re-called the 5' RACE reads, giving one row per CDR3 protein. The data hold a few hundred thousand distinct CDR3 sequences, with 45% to 60% observed a single time. The donors, aged roughly 6 to 90, were healthy Caucasians from Russia. This sample is part of a study of blood T cells in healthy people across ages.

The chain joins TRBV20-1 to TRBJ2-7; D unresolved. Source material: blood. The source is a man in his sixties in good health. CDR3 in DNA: TGCAGTGCTAGGCGGCAGGACCCCAACTACGAGCAGTACTTC. Protein sequence: CSARRQDPNYEQYF.